The 16 T cell receptor beta chains given below trace back to one sample, sequenced in a study of T cell responses to AZD1222 COVID-19 vaccine. Repertoires were generated with immunoSEQ multiplex PCR, while TCRdb's copy carries only in-frame clones and drops some. The sample has about 30,000 clones; roughly 93% are singletons. The sequences come from peripheral blood, collected on day 0 of AZD1222 vaccination. Every receptor here comes from an adult in good health.

The V gene is TRBV5-6, the J gene TRBJ1-5; D remains ambiguous. V lost 2 bases and J 1 base, leaving 7 bases between the germline ends. The CDR3 runs 14 residues. The germline V gene has CDR1 SGHDT and CDR2 YYEEEE. CDR3: CASSFGESNQPQHF. The CDR3 DNA follows: TGTGCCAGCAGCTTTGGGGAAAGCAATCAGCCCCAGCATTTT.

Only one count was recorded for this clone. V and J are TRBV15 and TRBJ2-7; D might be TRBD2 (6 bases). The V end lost 0 bases, the J end lost 6 bases, and 12 bases lay between the germline ends. The germline V gene encodes CDR1 LNHNV and CDR2 YYDKDF (reference sequence). The CDR3 sequence is 14 residues long. The CDR3 sequence: CATSRESVGGEQYF. The CDR3 DNA is TGTGCCACCAGCAGAGAAAGTGTCGGGGGCGAGCAGTACTTC.

The chain links TRBV6-5 to TRBJ2-2, with D unclear. This CDR3 region has 15 residues. V was shortened by 6 bases and J by 2 bases, with 13 bases between the two germline ends. Germline CDR1 reads MNHEY; CDR2 reads SVGAGI. In nucleotides, the CDR3 is TGTGCCAGCAGCCCCATTTGGGGAAACACCGGGGAGCTGTTTTTT. Protein product: CASSPIWGNTGELFF.

The chain employs TRBV30 and TRBJ2-2; D ambiguous. The V gene lost 3 bases and the J gene lost 4 bases, with 15 bases spanning the gap. The germline gives CDR1 GTSNPN, CDR2 SVGIG (reference sequence). This CDR3 is built from 15 residues. The CDR3 is CAWRSGVGVTGELFF. The CDR3 DNA sequence: TGTGCCTGGAGATCGGGCGTCGGAGTCACCGGGGAGCTGTTTTTT.

The chain is built from TRBV7-2 and TRBJ2-5, with TRBD2 identical over 8 bases. V shed 5 bases and J 5 bases; nucleotides not matched to a gene: 7. The CDR3 contains 14 residues. CDR1 and CDR2 from the germline V gene are SGHTA and FQGNSA. This CDR3 reads CASSTRSGSETQYF. CDR3 DNA: TGTGCCAGCAGCACACGGAGCGGGAGCGAGACCCAGTACTTC.

CDR3 DNA: TGCAGTGCTAGTCCAAGGGTTGAAGCTTTCTTT. Protein: CSASPRVEAFF. The chain joins TRBV20-1 to TRBJ1-1; D is uncertain. V was pared by 3 bases and J by 7 bases, with 9 bases between. This CDR3 is built from 11 residues. In germline, CDR1 is DFQATT, CDR2 SNEGSKA (reference sequence).

The rearrangement uses TRBV5-4 and TRBJ2-7; TRBD2 matches 12 bases. Per germline, CDR1 SGHNT and CDR2 YYREEE (reference sequence). The CDR3 contains 14 residues. The V segment lost 4 bases and the J segment 1 base; nucleotides outside the gene matches: 0. The CDR3 reads CASSLAGGSYEQYF. The CDR3 nucleotides are TGTGCCAGCAGCCTAGCGGGAGGGTCCTACGAGCAGTACTTC.

The chain uses TRBV27 and TRBJ1-1, with D unclear. Germline V gives CDR1 MNHEY, CDR2 SMNVEV (reference sequence). Trimming took 3 bases from V and 1 from J, leaving 15 bases between them. The CDR3 totals 16 residues. CDR3 DNA: TGTGCCAGCAGTTTTCGGGCCTCCGCCGGGAACACTGAAGCTTTCTTT. Its protein product is CASSFRASAGNTEAFF.

The gene calls are TRBV7-9 and TRBJ2-7; 8 nucleotides line up with TRBD1. CDR3 length: 15 amino acids. The ends lost 5 bases at V and 2 bases at J; junction bases unmatched: 8. Germline assignment: CDR1 SEHNR and CDR2 FQNEAQ (reference sequence). CDR3 in amino acids: CASSPYRGVPYEQYF. The CDR3 bases are TGTGCCAGCAGCCCCTACAGGGGGGTTCCCTACGAGCAGTACTTC. The complete variable domain, with remaining parts taken from reference TRBV7-9 and TRBJ2-7, reads DTGVSQNPRHKITKRGQNVTFRCDPISEHNRLYWYRQTLGQGPEFLTYFQNEAQLEKSRLLSDRFSAERPKGSFSTLEIQRTEQGDSAMYLCASSPYRGVPYEQYFGPGTRLTVT.

V and J are TRBV2 and TRBJ2-7; D not resolved. With 3 bases removed from V and 2 bases from J, the gap between germline ends came to 5 bases. CDR3 length: 12 amino acids. Germline lookup yields CDR1 SNHLY and CDR2 FYNNEI. The CDR3 protein is CASSDEAYEQYF. The CDR3 nucleotides read TGTGCCAGCAGTGATGAGGCCTACGAGCAGTACTTC.

This chain joins TRBV5-6 and TRBJ1-2; D not certain. V gave up 1 base and J gave up 10 bases, with 11 bases separating them. Germline CDR1 and CDR2: SGHDT and YYEEEE. The CDR3 sequence is 12 residues long. The CDR3 DNA is TGTGCCAGCAGCTTGAACAGCCTCTCCTACACCTTC. Translating it yields CASSLNSLSYTF.

The V and J genes are TRBV9 and TRBJ1-2; TRBD1 matches 8 bases. Losses at the gene ends were 1 base for V and 5 bases for J; bases not matched to a gene: 7. Looked up from germline, CDR1 is SGDLS and CDR2 is YYNGEE. This CDR3 spans 15 amino acids. This CDR3 is CASSVSGQGLYGYTF. CDR3 bases: TGTGCCAGCAGCGTATCAGGACAGGGATTGTATGGCTACACCTTC.

The J gene is TRBJ2-1, the V gene TRBV5-1, with 7 nucleotides matching TRBD2. CDR3 length equals 16 residues. Germline-derived CDR1 and CDR2 are SGHRS and YFSETQ. The junction had 9 bases not matched to a gene; V was cut back by 0 bases and J by 6 bases. The CDR3, as DNA: TGCGCCAGCAGCTTGGCTACTAGCGTGTTAAGCAATGAGCAGTTCTTC. Translation: CASSLATSVLSNEQFF.

The V gene is TRBV15, the J gene TRBJ2-2, with D unclear. Germline CDR1 and CDR2: LNHNV and YYDKDF (reference sequence). This CDR3 is built from 13 residues. Trimming removed 3 bases from V and 4 bases from J, with 6 bases in between. CDR3 in DNA: TGTGCCACCAGCAGGACAAGCACCGGGGAGCTGTTTTTT. As protein: CATSRTSTGELFF.

The CDR3 DNA sequence: TGCGCCAGCAGCCGAGTAGCAGATACGCAGTATTTT. It is translated as CASSRVADTQYF. J is TRBJ2-3 and V is TRBV4-1; D unresolved. The germline V and J ends were trimmed by 4 bases and 4 bases, with 6 bases remaining between them. The CDR3 is 12 amino acids. The V gene's germline CDR1 is MGHRA and CDR2 YSYEKL.

This sequence joins TRBV10-3 and TRBJ2-5; D gene unclear. The CDR3 is 13 amino acids. Trimming left V 4 bases short and J 5 bases short, with 11 bases between. CDR1 and CDR2 from the germline V gene are ENHRY and SYGVKD. The CDR3 spells CAISGSKGETQYF. In nucleotides, the CDR3 is TGTGCCATCAGTGGGTCGAAAGGCGAGACCCAGTACTTC.